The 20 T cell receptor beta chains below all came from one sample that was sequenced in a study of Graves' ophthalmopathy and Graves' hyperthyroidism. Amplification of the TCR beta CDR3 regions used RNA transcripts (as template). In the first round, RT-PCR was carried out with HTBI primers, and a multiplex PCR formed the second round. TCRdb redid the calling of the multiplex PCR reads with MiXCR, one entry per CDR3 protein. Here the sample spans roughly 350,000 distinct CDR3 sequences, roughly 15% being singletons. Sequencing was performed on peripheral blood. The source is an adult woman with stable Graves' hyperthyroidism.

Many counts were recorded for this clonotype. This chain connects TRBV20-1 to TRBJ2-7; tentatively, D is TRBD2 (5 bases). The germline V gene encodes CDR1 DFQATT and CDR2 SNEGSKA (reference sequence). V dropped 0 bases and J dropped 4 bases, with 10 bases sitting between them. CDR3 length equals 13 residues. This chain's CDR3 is CSARDARGYEQYF. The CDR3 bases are TGCAGTGCTAGAGATGCCCGGGGTTACGAGCAGTACTTC.

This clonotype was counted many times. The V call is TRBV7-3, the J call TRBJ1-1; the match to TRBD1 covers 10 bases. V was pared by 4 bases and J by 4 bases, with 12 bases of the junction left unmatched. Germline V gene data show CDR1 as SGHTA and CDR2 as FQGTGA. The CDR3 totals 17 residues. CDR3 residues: CASSSSGTGVVGTEAFF. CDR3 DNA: TGTGCCAGCAGCTCCTCCGGGACAGGGGTAGTTGGCACTGAAGCTTTCTTT.

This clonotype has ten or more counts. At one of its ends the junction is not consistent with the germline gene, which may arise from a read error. CDR3 sequence reads: CSVHRGANTGELFF. The CDR3 DNA reads TGCAGCGTTCACCGGGGGGCGAATACCGGGGAGCTGTTTTTT. This sequence joins TRBV29-1 and TRBJ2-2; the D gene is possibly TRBD2 (7 bases). This CDR3 has 14 residues. Germline V lookup: CDR1 SQVTM, CDR2 ANQGSEA.

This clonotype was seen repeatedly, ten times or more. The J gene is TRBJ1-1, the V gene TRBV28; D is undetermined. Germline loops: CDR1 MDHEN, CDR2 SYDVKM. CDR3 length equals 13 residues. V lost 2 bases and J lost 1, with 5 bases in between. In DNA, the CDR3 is TGTGCCAGCAGTTTACCAGCGAACACTGAAGCTTTCTTT. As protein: CASSLPANTEAFF.

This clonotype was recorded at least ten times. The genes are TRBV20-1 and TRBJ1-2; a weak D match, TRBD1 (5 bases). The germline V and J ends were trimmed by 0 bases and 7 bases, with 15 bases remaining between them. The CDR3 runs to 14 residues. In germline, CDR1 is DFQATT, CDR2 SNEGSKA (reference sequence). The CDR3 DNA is TGCAGTGCTAGAGATCTCTTCCAGGGAACTGGCTACACCTTC. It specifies CSARDLFQGTGYTF.

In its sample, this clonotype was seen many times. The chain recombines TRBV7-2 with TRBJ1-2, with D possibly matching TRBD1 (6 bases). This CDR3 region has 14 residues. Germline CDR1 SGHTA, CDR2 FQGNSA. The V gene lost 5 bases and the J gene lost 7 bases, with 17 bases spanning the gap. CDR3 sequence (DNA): TGTGCCAGCAGCCCCGGGCAGGGGATAAGTGGCTACACCTTC. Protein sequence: CASSPGQGISGYTF.

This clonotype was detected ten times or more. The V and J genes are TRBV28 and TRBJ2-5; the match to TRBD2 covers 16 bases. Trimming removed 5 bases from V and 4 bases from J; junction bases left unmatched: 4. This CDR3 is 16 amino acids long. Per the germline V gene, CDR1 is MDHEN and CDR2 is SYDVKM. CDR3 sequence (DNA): TGTGCCAGCAGTGCGGGGACTAGCGGGAGGGTAGAGACCCAGTACTTC. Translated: CASSAGTSGRVETQYF.

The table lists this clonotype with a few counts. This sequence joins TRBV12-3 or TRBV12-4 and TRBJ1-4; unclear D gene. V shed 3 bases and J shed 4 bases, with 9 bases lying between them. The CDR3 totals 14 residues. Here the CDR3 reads CASSFGVVNEKLFF. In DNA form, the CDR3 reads TGTGCCAGCAGTTTTGGAGTCGTTAATGAAAAACTGTTTTTT.

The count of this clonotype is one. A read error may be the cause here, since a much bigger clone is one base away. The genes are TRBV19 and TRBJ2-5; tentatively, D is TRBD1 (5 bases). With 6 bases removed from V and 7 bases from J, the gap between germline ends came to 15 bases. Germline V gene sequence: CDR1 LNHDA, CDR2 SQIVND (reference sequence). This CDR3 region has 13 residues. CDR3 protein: CASSHDSWGTQYF. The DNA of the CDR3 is TGTGCCAGTAGCCACGACAGTTGGGGGACCCAGTACTTC.

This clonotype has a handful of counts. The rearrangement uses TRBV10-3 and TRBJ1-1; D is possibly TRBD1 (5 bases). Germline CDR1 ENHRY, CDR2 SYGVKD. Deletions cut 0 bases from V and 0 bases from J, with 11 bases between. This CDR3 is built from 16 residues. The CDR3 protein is CAISESMRGVNTEAFF. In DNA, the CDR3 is TGTGCCATCAGTGAGTCTATGAGGGGAGTGAACACTGAAGCTTTCTTT.

The CDR3 bases are TGCAGCGTTGAGAGGGGGGCGGAATGGAACACTGAAGCTTTCTTT. Translating it yields CSVERGAEWNTEAFF. The V gene is TRBV29-1, the J gene TRBJ1-1, with D tentatively TRBD1 (6 bases). The V gene lost 3 bases and the J gene lost 1 base, with 15 bases spanning the gap. Germline V gene lookup returns CDR1 SQVTM and CDR2 ANQGSEA. This CDR3 has 15 amino acids.

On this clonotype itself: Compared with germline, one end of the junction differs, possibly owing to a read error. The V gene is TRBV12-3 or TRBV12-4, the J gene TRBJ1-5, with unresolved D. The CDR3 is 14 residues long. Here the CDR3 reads CATSERGLVQPQHF. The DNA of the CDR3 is TGTGCCACCAGTGAAAGAGGGTTGGTACAGCCCCAGCATTTT.

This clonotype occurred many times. The CDR3 region has the DNA TGTGCCAGCATTGGGACAACCTACGAGCAGTACTTC. Amino acid sequence: CASIGTTYEQYF. The chain combines TRBV6-1 with TRBJ2-7; D possibly corresponds to TRBD1 (6 bases). The CDR3 is 12 amino acids. V lost 7 bases, J lost 2 bases, and 9 bases lay in between. Germline V CDR1 and CDR2: MNHNS, SASEGT.

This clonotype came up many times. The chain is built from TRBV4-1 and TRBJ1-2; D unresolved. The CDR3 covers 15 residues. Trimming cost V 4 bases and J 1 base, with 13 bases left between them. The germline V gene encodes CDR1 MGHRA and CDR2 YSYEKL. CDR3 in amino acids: CASSLHQANNYGYTF. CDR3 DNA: TGCGCCAGCAGCCTCCATCAGGCGAATAACTATGGCTACACCTTC.

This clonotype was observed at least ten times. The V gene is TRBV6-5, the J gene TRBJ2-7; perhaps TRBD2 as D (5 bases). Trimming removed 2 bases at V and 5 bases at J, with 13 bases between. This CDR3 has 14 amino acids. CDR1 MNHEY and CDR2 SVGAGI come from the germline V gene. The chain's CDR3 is CASSYDFRGNEQYF. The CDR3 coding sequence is TGTGCCAGCAGTTACGATTTTCGGGGAAACGAGCAGTACTTC.

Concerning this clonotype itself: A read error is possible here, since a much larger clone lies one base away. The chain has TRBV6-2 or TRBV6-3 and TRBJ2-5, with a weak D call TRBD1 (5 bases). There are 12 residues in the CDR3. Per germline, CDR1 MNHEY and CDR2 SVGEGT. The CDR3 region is CASSDSQETKYF. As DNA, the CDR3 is TGTGCCAGCAGCGACAGTCAAGAGACCAAGTACTTC.

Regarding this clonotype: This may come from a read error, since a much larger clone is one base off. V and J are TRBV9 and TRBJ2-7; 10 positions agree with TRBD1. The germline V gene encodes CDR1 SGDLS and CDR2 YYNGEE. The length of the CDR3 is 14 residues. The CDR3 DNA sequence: TGTGCCAGCAGCGCCGGGACAGGGGCCCACGAGCAGTGCTTC. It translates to CASSAGTGAHEQCF.

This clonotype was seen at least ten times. The CDR3 spells CASSEVPSGTYEQYF. CDR3 nucleotide sequence: TGTGCCAGCAGTGAAGTACCTAGCGGGACCTACGAGCAGTACTTC. This sequence joins TRBV6-1 and TRBJ2-7; 9 bases line up with TRBD2. The CDR3 runs to 15 residues. V lost 1 base to trimming and J lost 2 bases; unmatched junction nucleotides: 3. Germline lookup yields CDR1 MNHNS and CDR2 SASEGT.

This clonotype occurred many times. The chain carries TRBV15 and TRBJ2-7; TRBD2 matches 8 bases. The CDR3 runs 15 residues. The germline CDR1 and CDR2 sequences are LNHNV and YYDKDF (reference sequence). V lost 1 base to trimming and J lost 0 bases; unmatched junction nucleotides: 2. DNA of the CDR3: TGTGCCACCAGCAGAGTACTAGCGGCCTCCTACGAGCAGTACTTC. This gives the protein CATSRVLAASYEQYF. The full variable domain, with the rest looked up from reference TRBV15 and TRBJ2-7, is DAMVIQNPRYQVTQFGKPVTLSCSQTLNHNVMYWYQQKSSQAPKLLFHYYDKDFNNEADTPDNFQSRRPNTSFCFLDIRSPGLGDTAMYLCATSRVLAASYEQYFGPGTRLTVT.

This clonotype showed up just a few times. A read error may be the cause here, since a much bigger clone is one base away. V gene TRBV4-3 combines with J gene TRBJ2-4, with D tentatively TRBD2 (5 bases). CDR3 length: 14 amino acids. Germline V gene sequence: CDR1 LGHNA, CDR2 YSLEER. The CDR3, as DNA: TGCGCCAGCAGCCAATGGACGGGAAAAAACATTAAGTACTTC. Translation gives CASSQWTGKNIKYF.